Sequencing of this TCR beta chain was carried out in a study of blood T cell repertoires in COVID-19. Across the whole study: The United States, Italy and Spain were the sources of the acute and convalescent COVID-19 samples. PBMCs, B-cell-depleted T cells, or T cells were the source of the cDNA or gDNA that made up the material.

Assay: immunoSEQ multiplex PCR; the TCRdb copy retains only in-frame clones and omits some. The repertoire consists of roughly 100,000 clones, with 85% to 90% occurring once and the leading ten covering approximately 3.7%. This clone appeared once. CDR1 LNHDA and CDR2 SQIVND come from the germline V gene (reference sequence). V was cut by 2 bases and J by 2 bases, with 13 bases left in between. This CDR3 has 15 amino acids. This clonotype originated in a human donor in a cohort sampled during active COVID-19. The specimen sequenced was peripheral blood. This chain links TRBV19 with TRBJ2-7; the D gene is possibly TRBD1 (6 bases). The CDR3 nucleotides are TGTGCCAGTAGTATAACGCGGACAGCCCCCTACGAGCAGTACTTC. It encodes CASSITRTAPYEQYF.